This TCR beta chain was captured by sequencing in a study of T and B cells in COVID-19 patients. Whole-study context: Recovered patients mostly had mild to moderate COVID-19 managed as outpatients.

Each TRB amplification used about 250-550 ng of genomic DNA from blood. This CDR3 has 15 residues. The germline gives CDR1 MNHEY, CDR2 SVGAGI. Unmatched junction bases numbered 7, after V lost 5 bases and J lost 3 bases. Study conclusions and caveats: CD4+, regulatory T cell, CD8+ and sorted SARS-CoV-2-responsive or tetramer+ T cells were not yet sequenced.

This clonotype is medium-sized. The antigen is unknown. Multiplex PCR with BIOMED2 TRB-A/B primer pools amplified TRB rearrangements. TCRdb redid the calling of the multiplex PCR reads with MiXCR, one entry per CDR3 protein. The table has roughly 18,000 distinct CDR3 sequences, 25% to 35% seen once. The J gene is TRBJ2-7, the V gene TRBV6-5, with TRBD2 matching over 10 bases. Sequenced material: blood. This clonotype originated in a human donor who had recovered from COVID-19. CDR3: CASSAPGLAVYEQYF. Here the CDR3 DNA reads TGTGCCAGCAGTGCCCCAGGACTAGCGGTCTACGAGCAGTACTTC.